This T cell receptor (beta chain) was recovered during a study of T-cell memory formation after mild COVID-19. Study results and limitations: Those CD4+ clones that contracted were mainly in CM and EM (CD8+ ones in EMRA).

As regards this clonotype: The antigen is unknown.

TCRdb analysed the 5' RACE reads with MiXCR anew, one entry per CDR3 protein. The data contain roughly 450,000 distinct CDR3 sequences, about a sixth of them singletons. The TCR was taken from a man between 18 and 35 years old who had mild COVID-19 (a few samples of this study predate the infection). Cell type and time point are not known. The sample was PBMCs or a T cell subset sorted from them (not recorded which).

The CDR3 nucleotides are TGCAGTACTGGGGGGGGCAATCAGCCCCAGCATTTT. The encoded protein is CSTGGGNQPQHF. The chain is built from TRBV20-1 and TRBJ1-5, with D possibly matching TRBD1 (5 bases). V lost 8 bases, J lost 2 bases, and 10 bases lay in between. The V gene's germline CDR1 is DFQATT and CDR2 SNEGSKA (reference sequence). This CDR3 spans 12 amino acids.